Below, 9 T cell receptor beta chains from the same sample are listed, as sequenced in a study of OX40 agonist ivuxolimab in advanced cancers. The data were produced by immunoSEQ multiplex PCR, yet TCRdb's version contains in-frame clones alone and is incomplete. The table includes tens of thousands of clones, roughly 84% detected once. The sequences come from CD4+ or CD8+ T cells sorted from blood, collected in a trial of the OX40 agonist ivuxolimab. Receptors originate from an adult with an advanced solid tumor such as melanoma, head and neck, liver or kidney cancer.

V and J are TRBV14 and TRBJ2-2; D unresolved. The germline V gene has CDR1 SGHDN and CDR2 FVKESK. The CDR3 covers 16 residues. V shed 0 bases and J shed 6 bases, with 14 bases lying between them. For the CDR3, the DNA is TGTGCCAGCAGCCAAGACGTGGCCGCCAGCGCCGGGGAGCTGTTTTTT. Protein: CASSQDVAASAGELFF.

The chain recombines TRBV6-1 with TRBJ1-5, with D possibly being TRBD1 (5 bases). CDR1 MNHNS and CDR2 SASEGT come from the germline V gene. The CDR3 runs 15 residues. Between the trimmed V and J ends, which lost 4 bases and 1 base, there was a span of 11 bases. The CDR3 DNA reads as TGTGCCAGCAGTGTGGGGCAGGTGAGCAATCAGCCCCAGCATTTT. This encodes CASSVGQVSNQPQHF.

The chain links TRBV9 to TRBJ2-2; no clear D gene. CDR1 is SGDLS and CDR2 is YYNGEE in the germline V gene. CDR3 size: 14 residues. V was clipped by 2 bases and J by 2 bases, with 7 bases between them. The CDR3: CASSVEINTGELFF. The CDR3 region has the DNA TGTGCCAGCAGCGTCGAGATTAACACCGGGGAGCTGTTTTTT.

About this clone itself: Other DNA sequences from this sample encode an identical CDR3 as well. J is TRBJ1-1 and V is TRBV7-2, with D uncertain. Between the trimmed V and J ends, which lost 5 bases and 0 bases, there was a span of 7 bases. In germline, CDR1 is SGHTA, CDR2 FQGNSA. The CDR3 spans 13 residues. The CDR3 DNA sequence: TGTGCCAGCAGCCGTGGATTGAACACTGAAGCTTTCTTT. This translates into CASSRGLNTEAFF.

The gene calls are TRBV5-8 and TRBJ1-3; D gene uncertain. Germline CDR1 SGHTS, CDR2 YDEGEE. V was cut by 2 bases and J by 4 bases, with 7 bases left in between. This CDR3 spans 13 amino acids. CDR3 sequence: CASSLLGGNTIYF. CDR3 nucleotide sequence: TGTGCCAGCAGCTTACTAGGCGGAAACACCATATATTTT.

The chain carries TRBV28 and TRBJ2-2, with D tentatively TRBD2 (5 bases). Germline values: CDR1 MDHEN, CDR2 SYDVKM. CDR3 length equals 16 residues. Trimming shortened V by 11 bases and J by 5 bases, and 24 bases separated the two germline ends. The CDR3 DNA sequence: TGTGCCGGTATCACGAACCGGGCCCCGGGGACCGGGGAGCTGTTTTTT. It is translated as CAGITNRAPGTGELFF.

A few counts support this clone. This sequence joins TRBV4-1 and TRBJ1-5; D might be TRBD1 (6 bases). The V gene lost 9 bases and the J gene lost 4 bases, with 25 bases spanning the gap. The CDR3 is made up of 17 amino acids. Looked up from germline, CDR1 is MGHRA and CDR2 is YSYEKL. Here the CDR3 reads CASSWGGTGTGNQPQHF. For the CDR3, the DNA is TGCGCCAGTTCTTGGGGGGGTACAGGGACGGGGAATCAGCCCCAGCATTTT.

The chain links TRBV11-2 to TRBJ2-3, with 12 bases fitting TRBD2. CDR1 SGHAT and CDR2 FQNNGV come from the germline V gene. The CDR3 is 18 residues long. V trimming: 2 bases; J trimming: 1 base; junction bases outside the gene matches: 7. CDR3 loop: CASSLHWLAGGRTDTQYF. CDR3 DNA sequence: TGTGCCAGCAGCTTACACTGGCTAGCGGGGGGGCGCACAGATACGCAGTATTTT.

This clone was observed a single time. The CDR3 sequence is CASSSTGQGARAQYF. The CDR3 region has the DNA TGTGCCAGCAGTTCCACGGGACAGGGGGCGAGGGCGCAGTATTTT. The V call is TRBV7-2, the J call TRBJ2-3; 12 bases agree with TRBD1. The germline gives CDR1 SGHTA, CDR2 FQGNSA. J gave up 10 bases and V 6 bases, and 11 bases lay outside the gene matches. There are 15 residues in the CDR3.